One and the same sample provided the 12 T cell receptor beta chains below, sequenced in a study of immune heterogeneity within non-small cell lung tumors. Genomic DNA extracted from bulk tumor tissue served as template. A total of 600 ng was used per sample. Taken during surgery, several biopsies per primary tumor were spaced as far apart as possible within the tumor mass. Untreated, newly diagnosed non-small cell lung cancer patients underwent curative surgery. CDR3 of TCR beta was amplified by multiplex PCR that used 32 V and 13 J primers. TCRdb fed the multiplex PCR reads into MiXCR, producing one record per CDR3 protein. There are tens of thousands of distinct CDR3 sequences in the sample; 27% occur only once, and over 3.5% lies in the top ten. Sequencing was performed on lung tumor tissue. The receptors derive from a man aged 40-49 years with non-small cell lung cancer.

This clonotype was counted at least ten times. This chain uses TRBV19 with TRBJ2-7; 9 bases align to TRBD2. CDR1 and CDR2 (germline): LNHDA, SQIVND (reference sequence). The junction had 11 bases not matched to a gene; V was cut back by 6 bases and J by 5 bases. CDR3 length: 15 residues. The CDR3 loop is CASSLGGGGGDEQYF. In nucleotides, the CDR3 is TGTGCCAGTAGCCTCGGCGGGGGGGGCGGTGACGAGCAGTACTTC.

The J gene is TRBJ1-2, the V gene TRBV18; 10 bases align to TRBD1. The germline gives CDR1 KGHSH, CDR2 LQKENI. The CDR3 has 15 amino acids. V gave up 4 bases and J gave up 4 bases; unmatched junction bases: 6. CDR3 bases: TGTGCCAGCTCACTTGGGACAGGGGAAGGCTATGGCTACACCTTC. It codes for CASSLGTGEGYGYTF.

Regarding this clonotype: Relative to the germline gene, one junction end is altered; a read error may explain this. The J gene is TRBJ2-6, the V gene TRBV9; D is undetermined. CDR1 SGDLS and CDR2 YYNGEE come from the germline V gene. The CDR3 runs 16 residues. Here the CDR3 DNA reads TGTGCCACCAGCGTAGTCATGCGCTCCGGGGCCAACGTCCTGACTTTC. Translating gives CATSVVMRSGANVLTF.

This clonotype was seen a handful of times. The chain carries TRBV6-5 and TRBJ1-1; D is unresolved. Germline V gene sequence: CDR1 MNHEY, CDR2 SVGAGI. The V end was cut by 2 bases, the J end by 3 bases, with 1 base between. There are 11 residues in the CDR3. The CDR3 bases are TGTGCCAGCAGTTACGACACTGAAGCTTTCTTT. It translates to CASSYDTEAFF.

For this clonotype: A much larger clonotype is one base distant, so this may be a read error. The gene calls are TRBV27 and TRBJ2-2, with TRBD2 matching over 9 bases. The V and J ends lost 4 bases and 6 bases, in that order; junction bases with no gene match: 15. Germline V gene lookup returns CDR1 MNHEY and CDR2 SMNVEV (reference sequence). The CDR3 extends over 18 amino acids. The CDR3 loop is CASSSGRWTSVRSGELFF. CDR3 nucleotide sequence: TGTGCCAGCAGTTCCGGACGGTGGACTAGCGTGAGGTCCGGGGAGCTGTTTTTT.

Many counts were recorded for this clonotype. The chain's CDR3 is CASSRGLAGSDTQYF. CDR3 nucleotide sequence: TGTGCCAGTTCGCGGGGACTAGCGGGGTCAGATACGCAGTATTTT. The gene calls are TRBV19 and TRBJ2-3; 13 bases fit TRBD2. CDR1 is LNHDA, CDR2 SQIVND, per germline (reference sequence). The CDR3 totals 15 residues. V trimming: 8 bases; J trimming: 4 bases; junction bases outside the gene matches: 6.

About this clonotype itself: Given a much more abundant clone one base away, this may be a read error. This sequence joins TRBV6-2 or TRBV6-3 and TRBJ1-2; D not resolved. Germline lookup yields CDR1 MNHEY and CDR2 SVGEGT. V lost 6 bases and J 9 bases, leaving 17 bases between the germline ends. The CDR3 contains 13 residues. CDR3 loop: CASSFGGAYSYTF. CDR3 nucleotides: TGTGCCAGCAGCTTCGGAGGAGCATATAGCTACACCTTC.

As for this clonotype: Just one base apart from a much larger clone, this may be a read error. This chain connects TRBV5-1 to TRBJ2-7, with 8 bases identical to TRBD2. Germline V gene lookup returns CDR1 SGHRS and CDR2 YFSETQ. The CDR3 is 19 residues long. The CDR3 spells CARSLSSGGVGSWGYEQYF. As DNA, the CDR3 is TGCGCCCGCAGCTTGTCGTCGGGGGGGGTAGGAAGTTGGGGCTACGAGCAGTACTTC.

This clonotype was recorded many times. V usage is TRBV24-1 and J usage is TRBJ2-2; 7 positions agree with TRBD1. Per germline, CDR1 KGHDR and CDR2 SFDVKD. Trimming cost V 4 bases and J 3 bases; bases outside gene matches: 7. CDR3 size: 16 residues. The CDR3 loop reads CATSDSTGKYTGELFF. The CDR3 bases are TGTGCCACCAGTGACTCGACAGGGAAATACACCGGGGAGCTGTTTTTT.

Many counts were recorded for this clonotype. J is TRBJ1-5 and V is TRBV19; no firm D call. The germline V and J ends were trimmed by 3 bases and 0 bases, with 9 bases remaining between them. The CDR3 has 15 amino acids. Germline CDR1 and CDR2: LNHDA and SQIVND (reference sequence). The CDR3 sequence: CASSMFEYSNQPQHF. The CDR3 nucleotides are TGTGCCAGTAGTATGTTCGAATATAGCAATCAGCCCCAGCATTTT.

This sequence joins TRBV6-1 and TRBJ1-1, with 7 bases lining up with TRBD1. CDR3 length: 14 amino acids. Germline V lookup: CDR1 MNHNS, CDR2 SASEGT. After removal of 7 bases from V and 2 bases from J, the junction contained 7 bases not matched to a gene. The chain's CDR3 is CASNRGGGNTEAFF. The CDR3 bases are TGTGCCAGCAACAGGGGAGGGGGAAACACTGAAGCTTTCTTT.

This clonotype is medium-sized. Germline is not matched at one junction end, which may reflect a read error. J is TRBJ2-7 and V is TRBV2, with TRBD2 matching over 8 bases. The CDR3 has 12 residues. Germline V gives CDR1 SNHLY, CDR2 FYNNEI. In nucleotides, the CDR3 is TGTGCCACCAAGCGGGAGAGTTCCGAGCAGTACTTT. It translates to CATKRESSEQYF.